These 5 T cell receptor beta chains were all obtained from the same sample, sequenced in a study. One entry per CDR3 protein, called by TCRdb with MiXCR from the 5' RACE reads. The table includes tens of thousands of distinct CDR3 sequences, roughly 26% detected once. The sequencing sample was made of naive CD4+ T cells sorted from a lymph node. Subset noted: naive CD4+ T cells, CD4+CD45RA+CD25-. Receptors were obtained from a female donor with breast cancer.

The rearrangement uses TRBV10-3 and TRBJ2-1; 11 bases map to TRBD2. J lost 2 bases, V lost 0 bases, and 3 bases had no gene match. The germline CDR1 and CDR2 sequences are ENHRY and SYGVKD. The CDR3 is 17 amino acids. CDR3 region: CAISESSGRGAYNEQFF. The CDR3 nucleotides are TGTGCCATCAGTGAGTCTAGCGGGAGGGGGGCCTACAATGAGCAGTTCTTC.

This clonotype has at least ten counts. The rearrangement joins TRBV7-2 to TRBJ2-7; 12 nucleotides agree with TRBD2. CDR3 size: 15 residues. Unmatched junction bases numbered 7, after V lost 4 bases and J lost 6 bases. Germline lookup yields CDR1 SGHTA and CDR2 FQGNSA. CDR3 bases: TGTGCCAGCAGCTCTAATCTAGCGGGGGGGCTCGAGCAGTACTTC. Translation gives CASSSNLAGGLEQYF.

With respect to this clonotype: This may come from a read error, since a much larger clone is one base off. The chain links TRBV29-1 to TRBJ1-5, with a weak D call TRBD1 (5 bases). Germline V CDR1 and CDR2: SQVTM, ANQGSEA. This CDR3 is built from 12 residues. This chain's CDR3 is CRVVQGGQPQHF. In DNA, the CDR3 is TGCCGCGTTGTTCAGGGTGGGCAGCCCCAGCATTTT. The full variable domain, completed using reference TRBV29-1 and TRBJ1-5, is SAVISQKPSRDICQRGTSLTIQCQVDSQVTMMFWYRQQPGQSLTLIATANQGSEATYESGFVIDKFPISRPNLTFSTLTVSNMSPEDSSIYLCRVVQGGQPQHFGDGTRLSIL.

This clonotype was counted once. Its ends do not fully match the called genes, so a read error is possible. This chain uses TRBV6-5 with TRBJ1-5; the D gene is possibly TRBD1 (6 bases). Germline V CDR1 and CDR2: MNHEY, SVGAGI. The CDR3 length is 15 residues. The CDR3 DNA reads as TGTGCCGGCAGTTACTCGGACAGTAGCAATCAGCCCCAGCATTTT. Amino acids: CAGSYSDSSNQPQHF.

This clonotype has just a few counts. J is TRBJ1-4 and V is TRBV9; 7 bases map to TRBD1. Germline loops: CDR1 SGDLS, CDR2 YYNGEE. The CDR3 covers 14 residues. The trim removed 2 bases at V and 15 bases at J, leaving 13 bases unmatched. CDR3 sequence (DNA): TGTGCCAGCAGCGTTTCCTCAGGGGGTCTGCAATTGTTTTTT. Translated: CASSVSSGGLQLFF. The full variable domain, its missing parts supplied by reference TRBV9 and TRBJ1-4, is DSGVTQTPKHLITATGQRVTLRCSPRSGDLSVYWYQQSLDQGLQFLIQYYNGEERAKGNILERFSAQQFPDLHSELNLSSLELGDSALYFCASSVSSGGLQLFFGSGTQLSVL.